This TCR beta chain was profiled in a study of T cell clones after liver transplantation. Study-wide points: Low donor cell numbers restricted donor-reactive repertoire measurement in a couple of subjects.

This clone was observed at least ten times. Its cognate antigen is unknown. Sequenced by immunoSEQ multiplex PCR; TCRdb stores in-frame clones only, minus some. Altogether roughly 120,000 clones are present, about nine tenths being singletons, with the ten largest covering 0.8% to 0.9%. The CDR3 spans 12 residues. Trimming removed 4 bases at V and 2 bases at J, with 3 bases between. In germline, CDR1 is LNHDA, CDR2 SQIVND (reference sequence). This chain connects TRBV19 to TRBJ2-1, with D uncertain. The TCR was taken from a human patient who received a liver transplant. Certain T cells may be donor cells from the graft. The sequences come from CD4+ T cells from blood, collected 12 months after liver transplant. The CDR3 DNA follows: TGTGCCAGTAGTACCACCTACAATGAGCAGTTCTTC. Translation: CASSTTYNEQFF.